Detailed here is one T cell receptor beta chain. Its matching antigen is unknown. Per germline, CDR1 SEHNR and CDR2 FQNEAQ (reference sequence). The V and J ends lost 0 bases and 0 bases, in that order; junction bases with no gene match: 7. The CDR3 consists of 17 residues. This entry comes from a study of T cell clonotyping in hematopoietic cell transplantation. Noted time point: recipient sample about 28 days before transplant, after cytoreduction. Recipient blood drawn about 28 days pretransplant and days 30, 100, 180 after. Points from the study as a whole: Few recipient clonotypes overlapped donors; over 95% were de novo at given depth. No sorting was done, leaving CD4 and CD8 contributions mixed.

Sequencing used immunoSEQ multiplex PCR; TCRdb keeps in-frame clones, though not all of them. Of about 45,000 clones detected, about four fifths appear once; the ten largest clones hold about 5.4%. This chain uses TRBV7-9 with TRBJ2-7, with 8 bases identical to TRBD2. This specimen consisted of peripheral blood mononuclear cells, obtained before stem cell transplant. This receptor was obtained from a man aged 55 to 69 with myelodysplastic syndrome. Some clones in this sample may be carry-over from other donors' samples. Written as DNA, the CDR3 is TGTGCCAGCAGCTTAGCGGGATTAGCGGGGACCTCCTACGAGCAGTACTTC. Its translation: CASSLAGLAGTSYEQYF.